This TCR beta chain derives from a study of blood T cell repertoires in COVID-19. Study background: Italy, Spain and the United States were the sources of the convalescent and acute COVID-19 samples. PBMCs, B-cell-depleted T cells, or T cells provided the cDNA or gDNA that made up the material.

This CDR3 has 15 amino acids. The germline V gene has CDR1 SGHDT and CDR2 YYEEEE. V dropped 0 bases and J dropped 2; count of bases not matched to a gene: 3. Original analysis: Counts of nucleated cells, estimated from reference gene primer amplification, were obtained. Using immunoSEQ multiplex PCR, the repertoire was profiled, and TCRdb retains in-frame clones only, with some absent. V and J calls and clone size come straight from that table; D and trimming were deduced from the DNA. The repertoire holds 90,000 to 100,000 clones, with just over 90% as singletons. Material: peripheral blood. This sequence was found in a man aged 45-65 years with acute or convalescent COVID-19. The gene calls are TRBV5-6 and TRBJ2-7, with TRBD1 identical over 9 bases. The CDR3 reads CASSLGGQGTYEQYF. The CDR3 region has the DNA TGTGCCAGCAGCTTGGGGGGACAGGGTACCTACGAGCAGTACTTC.